What follows are 17 T cell receptor beta chains derived from one specimen sequenced in a study of memory CD4+ T cells and cytomegalovirus serostatus. Method: immunoSEQ multiplex PCR; TCRdb's copy keeps in-frame clones and lacks some. The table has tens of thousands of clones, just under 80% seen once. The sort gate was single viable CD3+CD4+CD8-CD45RO+ cells for memory CD4+ T cells. The sequenced material came from memory CD4+ T cells from blood. These receptors all stem from an adult in good health and CMV-seronegative.

The chain joins TRBV5-1 to TRBJ1-6; D remains unclear. The CDR3 spans 14 residues. CDR1 and CDR2 (germline): SGHRS, YFSETQ. The V gene lost 0 bases and the J gene lost 5 bases, with 6 bases spanning the gap. The CDR3 spells CASSLETDNSPLHF. In DNA, the CDR3 is TGCGCCAGCAGCTTGGAGACTGATAATTCACCCCTCCACTTT.

For the CDR3, the DNA is TGTGCCAGCAGCTTAGGCACCTTACAGGGTGGCGAGCAGTACTTC. Translated: CASSLGTLQGGEQYF. The chain joins TRBV7-2 to TRBJ2-7, with D tentatively TRBD1 (6 bases). This CDR3 region has 15 residues. Germline loops: CDR1 SGHTA, CDR2 FQGNSA. Trimming removed 1 base from V and 6 bases from J, with 16 bases in between.

This chain joins TRBV7-2 and TRBJ1-1; 7 positions match TRBD1. J lost 7 bases, V lost 4 bases, and 9 bases had no gene match. Per germline, CDR1 SGHTA and CDR2 FQGNSA. The CDR3 contains 14 residues. The CDR3 DNA sequence: TGTGCCAGCAGCTCCCGACAGGGTTCGTTTGAAGCTTTCTTT. It specifies CASSSRQGSFEAFF. Combining the CDR3 with reference TRBV7-2 and TRBJ1-1 gives the whole variable domain GAGVSQSPSNKVTEKGKDVELRCDPISGHTALYWYRQSLGQGLEFLIYFQGNSAPDKSGLPSDRFSAERTGGSVSTLTIQRTQQEDSAVYLCASSSRQGSFEAFFGQGTRLTVV.

The genes are TRBV5-5 and TRBJ1-6, with 12 bases lining up with TRBD1. The CDR3 runs 15 residues. The germline V gene encodes CDR1 SGHKS and CDR2 YYEKEE (reference sequence). Trimming took 7 bases from V and 10 from J; bases not matched to a gene: 9. CDR3 loop: CASATSGTGGSPLHF. CDR3 coding DNA: TGTGCCAGCGCGACCTCCGGGACAGGGGGCTCACCCCTCCACTTT.

The CDR3 DNA reads as TGTGCCAGCAGTTACGGAGGGGTGGGAAGAACTGAAGCTTTCTTT. As protein: CASSYGGVGRTEAFF. The J gene is TRBJ1-1, the V gene TRBV6-6; TRBD1 might be the D (5 bases). CDR3 length: 15 residues. Trimming cost V 2 bases and J 5 bases, with 15 bases left between them. The germline gives CDR1 MNHNY, CDR2 SVGAGI (reference sequence).

The V and J genes are TRBV30 and TRBJ1-5; 7 bases line up with TRBD1. This CDR3 comprises 16 residues. Per the germline V gene, CDR1 is GTSNPN and CDR2 is SVGIG (reference sequence). V was clipped by 4 bases and J by 0 bases; unmatched bases: 9. CDR3 in DNA: TGTGCCTGGACCACTGGGACAGTCTATAGCAATCAGCCCCAGCATTTT. It yields the protein CAWTTGTVYSNQPQHF. The whole variable domain, filled in from reference TRBV30 and TRBJ1-5, reads SQTIHQWPATLVQPVGSPLSLECTVEGTSNPNLYWYRQAAGRGLQLLFYSVGIGQISSEVPQNLSASRPQDRQFILSSKKLLLSDSGFYLCAWTTGTVYSNQPQHFGDGTRLSIL.

The CDR3: CASSQDWSVADQPQHF. CDR3 nucleotides: TGTGCCAGCAGCCAAGATTGGTCAGTCGCGGATCAGCCCCAGCATTTT. The rearrangement uses TRBV4-2 and TRBJ1-5; no reliable D call. Between the trimmed V and J ends, which lost 0 bases and 5 bases, there was a span of 14 bases. Germline loops: CDR1 LGHNA, CDR2 YNFKEQ. This CDR3 is 16 amino acids long.

This clone has more than one count but fewer than ten. The rearrangement uses TRBV5-1 and TRBJ1-2; 7 positions match TRBD1. The CDR3 contains 15 residues. Germline CDR1 and CDR2: SGHRS and YFSETQ. Trimming removed 1 base from V and 4 bases from J; junction bases left unmatched: 7. The CDR3 here is CASSLRGQLPYGYTF. In nucleotides, the CDR3 is TGCGCCAGCAGCTTGCGGGGACAGCTACCCTATGGCTACACCTTC.

This clone was detected only once. The chain uses TRBV5-1 and TRBJ2-1; TRBD1 is a possible D gene (6 bases). The germline CDR1 and CDR2 sequences are SGHRS and YFSETQ. Trimming cost V 3 bases and J 9 bases, with 13 bases left between them. The length of the CDR3 is 13 residues. As DNA, the CDR3 is TGCGCCAGCAGCTCACTCAGGGGCAGTGAGCAGTTCTTC. Its translation is CASSSLRGSEQFF.

V is TRBV13 and J is TRBJ1-1; 7 bases are a match to TRBD1. V was clipped by 5 bases and J by 2 bases; unmatched bases: 5. Germline-derived CDR1 and CDR2 are PRHDT and FYEKMQ (reference sequence). This CDR3 has 14 residues. The CDR3 DNA reads as TGTGCCAGCAGCCCCGGACAGGTTAACACTGAAGCTTTCTTT. As protein: CASSPGQVNTEAFF.

The genes are TRBV9 and TRBJ2-3; D is unclear. The CDR3 is 13 residues long. Germline V gene lookup returns CDR1 SGDLS and CDR2 YYNGEE. Trimming shortened V by 0 bases and J by 8 bases, and 10 bases separated the two germline ends. The CDR3 loop reads CASSVDLGSTQYF. In DNA, the CDR3 is TGTGCCAGCAGCGTAGATTTAGGAAGTACGCAGTATTTT.

The gene calls are TRBV7-8 and TRBJ2-1; weak D call: TRBD1 (6 bases). Germline V gives CDR1 SGHVS, CDR2 FQNEAQ. The CDR3 spans 13 residues. V was trimmed by 4 bases and J by 8 bases, leaving 12 bases between them. CDR3 DNA sequence: TGTGCCAGCAGCTCCGGACAGTTCGATGAGCAGTTCTTC. It is translated as CASSSGQFDEQFF.

The chain combines TRBV11-3 with TRBJ2-1; a weak D match, TRBD1 (8 bases). Germline values: CDR1 SGHNT, CDR2 YENEEA. Trimming removed 5 bases at V and 8 bases at J, with 16 bases between. The CDR3 totals 14 residues. The CDR3 DNA follows: TGTGCCAGCAGCCCACGGACAGGGAGGGATGAGCAGTTCTTC. Its translation: CASSPRTGRDEQFF.

V is TRBV15 and J is TRBJ2-3; unclear D gene. The CDR3 is 11 residues long. V lost 1 base and J lost 6, with 2 bases in between. Germline V gene data show CDR1 as LNHNV and CDR2 as YYDKDF (reference sequence). The CDR3 region is CATSRADTQYF. DNA of the CDR3: TGTGCCACCAGCAGAGCGGATACGCAGTATTTT.

The chain employs TRBV6-1 and TRBJ2-3; 7 bases agree with TRBD1. The length of the CDR3 is 14 residues. V trimming: 6 bases; J trimming: 2 bases; junction bases outside the gene matches: 5. From germline, CDR1 is MNHNS and CDR2 SASEGT. The CDR3 nucleotides are TGTGCCAGCAGCGTAGGGGGCACCACAGATACGCAGTATTTT. As protein: CASSVGGTTDTQYF.

The chain is built from TRBV5-1 and TRBJ2-5, with D possibly being TRBD1 or TRBD2 (6 bases each). The V end lost 3 bases, the J end lost 4 bases, and 16 bases lay between the germline ends. Per germline, CDR1 SGHRS and CDR2 YFSETQ. This CDR3 has 15 amino acids. CDR3 in DNA: TGCGCCAGCAGCTCGCAAGGGGGGCGCGGAGAGACCCAGTACTTC. Its translation: CASSSQGGRGETQYF.

This clone was observed a single time. The chain has TRBV2 and TRBJ2-7; TRBD1 matches 12 bases. CDR1 SNHLY and CDR2 FYNNEI come from the germline V gene. This CDR3 is 16 amino acids long. V dropped 4 bases and J dropped 1; count of bases not matched to a gene: 5. CDR3 in DNA: TGTGCCAGCAGTGGGGACAGGGGGCCCGCTTCCTACGAGCAGTACTTC. Translated, it gives CASSGDRGPASYEQYF.